The 5 T cell receptor beta chains below come from one sample, sequenced in a study of early T cells in non-severe SARS-CoV-2 infection (dated by TCRdb to about 2021). The protocol used for the library was 5' RACE. TCRdb shows the sequencer as NextSeq 500. TCRdb reworked the public reads: Q25 trimming with fastp, MiXCR clone assembly, productive beta chains retained. Rows are combined by CDR3 protein, so each entry shows the most common genes and DNA. This sample has more than 65,000 distinct CDR3 sequences in its table, and more than 14% of those were observed once. Together, the top ten hold roughly 3.8% of the sample. Sequencing was performed on whole blood, taken at baseline. The receptor set was obtained from an adult who was a healthcare worker with PCR-confirmed SARS-CoV-2 infection or an uninfected control (not recorded which).

This clonotype was counted between two and nine times. The chain carries TRBV7-2 and TRBJ2-5, with a tentative D call TRBD1 (6 bases). V lost 1 base, J lost 4 bases, and 13 bases lay in between. The germline CDR1 and CDR2 sequences are SGHTA and FQGNSA. The CDR3 length is 15 residues. CDR3 nucleotide sequence: TGTGCCAGCAGCTTAGTGGGGGCGAGGGGAGAGACCCAGTACTTC. As protein: CASSLVGARGETQYF.

J is TRBJ2-1 and V is TRBV12-3 or TRBV12-4; 9 bases agree with TRBD2. V gave up 4 bases and J gave up 7 bases; unmatched junction bases: 2. The CDR3 loop spans 13 amino acids. The CDR3 coding sequence is TGTGCCAGCAGTTGGACTAGCGTTAATGAGCAGTTCTTC. Protein product: CASSWTSVNEQFF.

V and J are TRBV4-1 and TRBJ2-7, with D tentatively TRBD2 (5 bases). Trimming left V 1 base short and J 4 bases short, with 14 bases between. The CDR3 runs 15 residues. Germline-derived CDR1 and CDR2 are MGHRA and YSYEKL. CDR3 residues: CASSQVNSEGYEQYF. Written as DNA, the CDR3 is TGCGCCAGCAGCCAAGTCAATAGTGAGGGTTACGAGCAGTACTTC.

This clonotype was seen many times. The V gene is TRBV7-9, the J gene TRBJ2-2; TRBD1 agrees at 8 bases. The CDR3 loop spans 15 amino acids. V lost 5 bases to trimming and J lost 1 base; unmatched junction nucleotides: 3. The germline V gene encodes CDR1 SEHNR and CDR2 FQNEAQ (reference sequence). Written as DNA, the CDR3 is TGTGCCAGCAGCCTTGGACAGGGGAACACCGGGGAGCTGTTTTTT. This gives the protein CASSLGQGNTGELFF.

This clonotype was counted between two and nine times. The J gene is TRBJ2-7, the V gene TRBV28; D remains unclear. Trimming shortened V by 3 bases and J by 0 bases, and 6 bases separated the two germline ends. The germline CDR1 and CDR2 sequences are MDHEN and SYDVKM. This CDR3 contains 13 residues. The CDR3 coding sequence is TGTGCCAGCAGTTTCGTCAACTCCTACGAGCAGTACTTC. It is translated as CASSFVNSYEQYF.